These 8 T cell receptor beta chains were sequenced from one sample in a study of cytomegalovirus exposure and HLA in healthy donors. PCR was performed using 60 Vbeta and 13 Jbeta primers. The repertoire was sequenced with immunoSEQ multiplex PCR; TCRdb's copy has only in-frame clones and lacks some. The repertoire holds some 150,000 clones, with more than 65% as singletons. Sequencing was performed on PBMCs. All receptors derive from a woman aged 45-65 years in good health and CMV-seronegative.

This chain links TRBV7-8 with TRBJ2-3, with D possibly TRBD2 on 6 matching bases. Germline loops: CDR1 SGHVS, CDR2 FQNEAQ. This CDR3 region has 15 residues. V was cut by 3 bases and J by 6 bases, with 16 bases left in between. DNA of the CDR3: TGTGCCAGCAGCTTCTCCGGAGGGACGGGGGATACGCAGTATTTT. Translation: CASSFSGGTGDTQYF.

The rearrangement joins TRBV27 to TRBJ2-7, with 8 bases aligning to TRBD2. With 5 bases clipped from V and 6 bases from J, the junction kept 18 bases outside the gene matches. The CDR3 is made up of 17 amino acids. Germline CDR1 and CDR2: MNHEY and SMNVEV (reference sequence). CDR3 bases: TGTGCCAGCAGTCAGGGATGGTCGGCGGGGGGCCGGAGCGAGCAGTACTTC. Encoded protein: CASSQGWSAGGRSEQYF.

This chain joins TRBV15 and TRBJ2-3; D is possibly TRBD1 (5 bases). The CDR3 has 15 residues. V shed 3 bases and J shed 1 base, with 11 bases lying between them. Germline CDR1 reads LNHNV; CDR2 reads YYDKDF (reference sequence). The CDR3 nucleotides read TGTGCCACCAGCAGGGGGCAAACGGGCACAGATACGCAGTATTTT. Its protein is CATSRGQTGTDTQYF.

Written as DNA, the CDR3 is TGTGCCAGCAGCTTAAGGGGAGGAAACTACGAGCAGTACTTC. This codes for CASSLRGGNYEQYF. This sequence joins TRBV11-3 and TRBJ2-7, with a possible D match to TRBD2 (6 bases). The V end was cut by 2 bases, the J end by 3 bases, with 11 bases between. Germline V gives CDR1 SGHNT, CDR2 YENEEA. This CDR3 is 14 amino acids long.

This sequence joins TRBV27 and TRBJ2-2; 8 bases fit TRBD1. CDR1 MNHEY and CDR2 SMNVEV come from the germline V gene (reference sequence). This CDR3 spans 14 amino acids. Trimming took 5 bases from V and 5 from J; bases not matched to a gene: 4. The CDR3 is CASSPDRGTGELFF. CDR3 nucleotide sequence: TGTGCCAGCAGTCCCGACAGGGGTACCGGGGAGCTGTTTTTT.

The gene calls are TRBV7-3 and TRBJ2-7; TRBD2 is a possible D gene (6 bases). Germline assignment: CDR1 SGHTA and CDR2 FQGTGA. V lost 5 bases, J lost 4 bases, and 12 bases lay in between. The CDR3 loop spans 13 amino acids. The CDR3 nucleotides are TGTGCCAGCAGCCGGGACTTTGGGTACGAGCAGTACTTC. Its translation: CASSRDFGYEQYF.

The gene calls are TRBV5-4 and TRBJ2-1; 9 bases match TRBD1. The CDR3 consists of 16 residues. V shed 3 bases, J shed 5 bases, and the junction held 9 bases outside the gene matches. Germline V lookup: CDR1 SGHNT, CDR2 YYREEE (reference sequence). CDR3 in DNA: TGTGCCAGCAGCTCCCGACAGGGGGTAGGACACAATGAGCAGTTCTTC. It translates to CASSSRQGVGHNEQFF. Complete variable domain (other parts from reference TRBV5-4 and TRBJ2-1): ETGVTQSPTHLIKTRGQQVTLRCSSQSGHNTVSWYQQALGQGPQFIFQYYREEENGRGNFPPRFSGLQFPNYSSELNVNALELDDSALYLCASSSRQGVGHNEQFFGPGTRLTVL.

The chain uses TRBV5-1 and TRBJ1-1; D is perhaps TRBD1 (5 bases). The CDR3 runs 14 residues. The germline V gene encodes CDR1 SGHRS and CDR2 YFSETQ. Trimming took 0 bases from V and 6 from J, leaving 12 bases between them. The CDR3 loop is CASSLGGGMAEAFF. CDR3 bases: TGCGCCAGCAGCTTGGGGGGCGGGATGGCTGAAGCTTTCTTT.